This TCR beta chain was captured in a study of glioma-infiltrating T cells. About this clonotype: The antigen is unknown.

Study results and limitations: Above-expected tissue-blood divergence occurred in all gliomas, most in low-grade ones.

In germline, CDR1 is LGHNA, CDR2 YSLEER. The CDR3 is 18 residues long. V shed 0 bases and J 3 bases; nucleotides not matched to a gene: 12. TCR alpha and beta CDR3 regions were amplified from RNA using iRepertoire nested multiplex PCR. Tissue mRNA or PBMC total RNA, about 90-400 ng, went into one-step reverse transcription and amplification. MiXCR, applied by TCRdb to the multiplex PCR reads, yields one record per CDR3 protein. The table shows 95,000 to 150,000 distinct CDR3 sequences, with about 23% occurring only once. This clonotype originated in a human donor with low-grade glioma or glioblastoma, undergoing nonglioma brain surgery, or in good health (not recorded which). V gene TRBV4-3 combines with J gene TRBJ2-7; the match to TRBD2 covers 9 bases. Sequencing was done on a sample of glioma tissue, nonneoplastic brain tissue, or PBMCs (not recorded which). The CDR3, as DNA: TGCGCCAGCAGCCAAGAGTACTCAAGCGGGAGGAGGGTCTACGAGCAGTACTTC. Its protein product is CASSQEYSSGRRVYEQYF.